These T cell receptor beta chains were read from a single sample in a study of blood T cell repertoires in COVID-19. Data came from immunoSEQ multiplex PCR; TCRdb stores just in-frame clones and leaves some out. This sample yields some 260,000 clones, of which around nine tenths are seen a single time; 0.99% belongs to the top ten. Sequencing input: peripheral blood. The receptors were sampled from a woman aged 40 to 55 who had recovered from COVID-19. CDR3s include the opening cysteine and the closing phenylalanine or tryptophan. The order of the fields is D gene, V gene, CDR3 protein. D genes are given only for firm matches.

D gene: TRBD1; V gene: TRBV9; CDR3 protein: CASSVGQGAYEQYF
D gene: TRBD2; V gene: TRBV29-1; CDR3 protein: CSANSGRGYEQYF
D gene: NA; V gene: TRBV6-5; CDR3 protein: CATVPPHLYGYTF
D gene: NA; V gene: TRBV30; CDR3 protein: CAWSGSNYGYTF
D gene: NA; V gene: TRBV11-3; CDR3 protein: CASSPNPDSGQFF
D gene: TRBD1; V gene: TRBV18; CDR3 protein: CASSPSPFRDRGSYGYTF
D gene: NA; V gene: TRBV6-5; CDR3 protein: CASSWSVGARGKLFF
D gene: NA; V gene: TRBV7-2; CDR3 protein: CASRLGSYNEQFF
D gene: TRBD1; V gene: TRBV6-2/TRBV6-3; CDR3 protein: CASSYVTGDYGYTF
D gene: NA; V gene: TRBV25-1; CDR3 protein: CASSESDEQYF
D gene: TRBD2; V gene: TRBV3-1/TRBV3-2; CDR3 protein: CASSPRPSGSSYEQYF
D gene: TRBD1; V gene: TRBV6-5; CDR3 protein: CASRTDRPYNSPLHF
D gene: NA; V gene: TRBV28; CDR3 protein: CASSHSYWRGRIQETQYF
D gene: NA; V gene: TRBV7-9; CDR3 protein: CASSLVAGNEQFF
D gene: TRBD1; V gene: TRBV7-9; CDR3 protein: CASSSPPGGTEAFF
D gene: NA; V gene: TRBV29-1; CDR3 protein: CSVEGAGRTGELFF
D gene: NA; V gene: TRBV30; CDR3 protein: CAWSAGNQPQHF
D gene: NA; V gene: TRBV5-1; CDR3 protein: CASSPGYTTYEQYF
D gene: TRBD1; V gene: TRBV27; CDR3 protein: CASSQGTGDTEAFF
D gene: TRBD1; V gene: TRBV5-6; CDR3 protein: CASSWGTGDSPLHF
D gene: TRBD1; V gene: TRBV2; CDR3 protein: CASREGGQDGYTF
D gene: TRBD1; V gene: TRBV19; CDR3 protein: CASSQGARDTQYF
D gene: NA; V gene: TRBV21-1; CDR3 protein: CASSKVSTVRQPSSYNEQFF
D gene: NA; V gene: TRBV30; CDR3 protein: CAWSPIGSGNTIYF
D gene: NA; V gene: TRBV9; CDR3 protein: CASSATQGYEQYF